This passage covers 20 T cell receptor beta chains from one sample sequenced in a study of T cells in Graves' hyperthyroidism and ophthalmopathy. From RNA transcripts, TCR beta CDR3 regions were amplified. An initial round of RT-PCR targeting the TCR CDR3 relied on the HTBI primer set. MiXCR, applied by TCRdb to the multiplex PCR reads, yields one record per CDR3 protein. Counted here are fewer than 300,000 distinct CDR3 sequences, 13% to 15% occurring once; the ten biggest clones make up 30% to 35%. The specimen sequenced was blood. The receptor source for this set is a woman in her fifties or sixties with Graves' hyperthyroidism that later progressed to Graves' ophthalmopathy.

This clonotype was recorded a few times. CDR3 DNA sequence: TGTGCCAGCAGCATAACGACAGTAAATGAGCAGTTCTTC. As protein: CASSITTVNEQFF. The V call is TRBV7-9, the J call TRBJ2-1; tentative D call: TRBD1 (5 bases). The ends were cut back, 5 bases at V and 7 bases at J, with 12 bases in the middle. The CDR3 is made up of 13 amino acids. The germline V gene has CDR1 SEHNR and CDR2 FQNEAQ (reference sequence).

At least ten counts were recorded for this clonotype. V gene TRBV5-6 combines with J gene TRBJ2-5, with unresolved D. The germline gives CDR1 SGHDT, CDR2 YYEEEE. This CDR3 comprises 17 residues. V was pared by 4 bases and J by 1 base, with 20 bases between. CDR3 DNA: TGTGCCAGCAGCCCCATTGGTATCGGCGTGGGCCAAGAGACCCAGTACTTC. Translation gives CASSPIGIGVGQETQYF.

Notes on this clonotype: A clone one base away is much larger, so this may be a read error. The gene calls are TRBV2 and TRBJ2-3; D ambiguous. V lost 5 bases and J 8 bases, leaving 23 bases between the germline ends. The CDR3 sequence is 16 residues long. The V gene's germline CDR1 is SNHLY and CDR2 FYNNEI. The CDR3 sequence is CASSTREGSALGTQYF. The CDR3 region has the DNA TGTGCCAGCAGTACCCGCGAAGGATCGGCTTTGGGTACGCAGTATTTT.

This clonotype was detected ten times or more. The V and J genes are TRBV20-1 and TRBJ2-7, with 7 positions matching TRBD1. The CDR3 loop spans 13 amino acids. Germline CDR1 and CDR2: DFQATT and SNEGSKA (reference sequence). Losses at the gene ends were 4 bases for V and 5 bases for J; bases not matched to a gene: 8. The CDR3 DNA reads TGCAGTGCTAAACCTCACAGGGGCCACGAGCAGTACTTC. As protein: CSAKPHRGHEQYF.

CDR3 sequence: CASSISQGTYEQYF. The CDR3 coding sequence is TGTGCCAGTAGTATATCCCAGGGAACCTACGAGCAGTACTTC. The chain links TRBV19 to TRBJ2-7, with a possible D match to TRBD1 (5 bases). CDR1 LNHDA and CDR2 SQIVND come from the germline V gene (reference sequence). CDR3 length: 14 residues. The V end lost 2 bases, the J end lost 2 bases, and 10 bases lay between the germline ends.

This clonotype was seen a handful of times. CDR3 region: CSAGRGVSGNTIYF. Here the CDR3 DNA reads TGCAGTGCGGGCAGGGGGGTCTCTGGAAACACCATATATTTT. This chain connects TRBV20-1 to TRBJ1-3, with TRBD1 matching over 7 bases. Germline lookup yields CDR1 DFQATT and CDR2 SNEGSKA (reference sequence). The ends lost 6 bases at V and 0 bases at J; junction bases unmatched: 5. There are 14 residues in the CDR3.

This clonotype was observed many times. The V call is TRBV5-1, the J call TRBJ2-3; maybe TRBD2 (5 bases). Trimming removed 6 bases at V and 0 bases at J, with 11 bases between. The CDR3 spans 14 residues. Germline CDR1 reads SGHRS; CDR2 reads YFSETQ. Written as DNA, the CDR3 is TGCGCCAGCACAGCGGCCATGAGCACAGATACGCAGTATTTT. Residues: CASTAAMSTDTQYF. Drawing the rest from reference TRBV5-1 and TRBJ2-3, the complete variable domain is KAGVTQTPRYLIKTRGQQVTLSCSPISGHRSVSWYQQTPGQGLQFLFEYFSETQRNKGNFPGRFSGRQFSNSRSEMNVSTLELGDSALYLCASTAAMSTDTQYFGPGTRLTVL.

V gene TRBV14 combines with J gene TRBJ1-6; D is uncertain. V gave up 1 base and J gave up 10 bases, with 8 bases separating them. This CDR3 is built from 13 residues. Germline V gene lookup returns CDR1 SGHDN and CDR2 FVKESK. The CDR3 here is CASSQALESPLHF. In DNA form, the CDR3 reads TGTGCCAGCAGCCAAGCGCTTGAGTCACCCCTCCACTTT.

This chain connects TRBV9 to TRBJ2-1; 7 nucleotides agree with TRBD2. The CDR3 length is 16 residues. V dropped 3 bases and J dropped 7; count of bases not matched to a gene: 13. Germline V gene data show CDR1 as SGDLS and CDR2 as YYNGEE. This CDR3 is CASSGEALLGGNEQFF. The CDR3 DNA follows: TGTGCCAGCAGCGGGGAGGCTTTGTTGGGAGGGAATGAGCAGTTCTTC.

This clonotype was recorded many times. The chain carries TRBV5-1 and TRBJ2-2; 11 positions match TRBD2. The CDR3 contains 17 residues. Losses at the gene ends were 0 bases for V and 4 bases for J; bases not matched to a gene: 5. The germline CDR1 and CDR2 sequences are SGHRS and YFSETQ. The CDR3 spells CASSLDPSGRLTGELFF. The CDR3 DNA reads as TGCGCCAGCAGCTTGGATCCTAGCGGGAGGCTCACCGGGGAGCTGTTTTTT.

The chain links TRBV3-1 to TRBJ2-3; either TRBD1 or TRBD2 may fit D (5 bases each). The CDR3 sequence is 16 residues long. The V gene lost 4 bases and the J gene lost 2 bases, with 16 bases spanning the gap. Germline V gene sequence: CDR1 LGHDT, CDR2 YNNKEL (reference sequence). The CDR3 here is CASSRDPGPTTDTQYF. As DNA, the CDR3 is TGTGCCAGCAGCCGCGATCCGGGACCAACCACAGATACGCAGTATTTT.

The CDR3 loop is CASSITGTQYNEQFF. The CDR3 region has the DNA TGTGCCAGTAGTATTACAGGGACCCAATACAATGAGCAGTTCTTC. V usage is TRBV19 and J usage is TRBJ2-1, with a tentative D call TRBD1 (6 bases). There are 15 residues in the CDR3. The V gene's germline CDR1 is LNHDA and CDR2 SQIVND (reference sequence). V lost 3 bases, J lost 4 bases, and 13 bases lay in between.

In its sample, this clonotype was seen many times. This sequence joins TRBV2 and TRBJ1-1; no definite D call. Germline V CDR1 and CDR2: SNHLY, FYNNEI. The germline V and J ends were trimmed by 8 bases and 11 bases, with 18 bases remaining between them. There are 12 residues in the CDR3. This chain's CDR3 is CASSVAPLGAFF. In nucleotides, the CDR3 is TGTGCCAGCTCTGTGGCGCCTCTCGGGGCTTTCTTT.

This clonotype came up many times. The gene calls are TRBV28 and TRBJ2-7; no clear D. V was trimmed by 3 bases and J by 3 bases, leaving 12 bases between them. This CDR3 has 14 residues. The germline V gene has CDR1 MDHEN and CDR2 SYDVKM. CDR3 sequence (DNA): TGTGCCAGCAGTTTTGAGGCGGTCGACTACGAGCAGTACTTC. Residues: CASSFEAVDYEQYF.

In its sample, this clonotype was seen a few times. This chain uses TRBV19 with TRBJ2-1, with D possibly matching TRBD1 (5 bases). The CDR3 loop spans 15 amino acids. V lost 4 bases to trimming and J lost 3 bases, with 13 bases between them. CDR1 is LNHDA, CDR2 SQIVND, per germline (reference sequence). In nucleotides, the CDR3 is TGTGCCAGTAGTAGCGGCCAGGGTTTCTACAATGAGCAGTTCTTC. Its translation: CASSSGQGFYNEQFF.

This clonotype showed up many times. The chain carries TRBV12-3 or TRBV12-4 and TRBJ1-3; unclear D gene. V lost 8 bases to trimming and J lost 3 bases, with 14 bases between them. There are 14 residues in the CDR3. The CDR3 nucleotides read TGTGCCAGCGATCGAGCGAGTAGTGGAAACACCATATATTTT. Its protein product is CASDRASSGNTIYF.

This clonotype was seen many times. The CDR3 reads CASSFFQGLAGANEQFF. The CDR3 DNA is TGTGCCAGCAGTTTTTTCCAGGGGCTAGCGGGAGCGAATGAGCAGTTCTTC. V gene TRBV12-3 or TRBV12-4 combines with J gene TRBJ2-1, with 10 bases identical to TRBD2. This CDR3 is 17 amino acids long. V shed 3 bases, J shed 7 bases, and the junction held 12 bases outside the gene matches.

The sample holds many counts of this clonotype. The rearrangement links TRBV7-6 to TRBJ2-1; the D gene is possibly TRBD2 (5 bases). CDR1 SGHVS and CDR2 FNYEAQ come from the germline V gene. This CDR3 is built from 11 residues. V was shortened by 4 bases and J by 9 bases, with 7 bases between the two germline ends. CDR3 coding DNA: TGTGCCAGCAGCTCTGGAGGTGAGCAGTTCTTC. Translating gives CASSSGGEQFF. The complete variable domain, with remaining parts taken from reference TRBV7-6 and TRBJ2-1, reads GAGVSQSPRYKVTKRGQDVALRCDPISGHVSLYWYRQALGQGPEFLTYFNYEAQQDKSGLPNDRFSAERPEGSISTLTIQRTEQRDSAMYRCASSSGGEQFFGPGTRLTVL.

This clonotype was picked up many times. V gene TRBV6-1 combines with J gene TRBJ1-1, with 7 bases identical to TRBD1. CDR3 size: 15 residues. Germline lookup yields CDR1 MNHNS and CDR2 SASEGT. The V gene end was trimmed by 6 bases and the J gene end by 0 bases; junction bases not matched to a gene: 7. CDR3 sequence reads: CASRLDRAMNTEAFF. CDR3 nucleotides: TGTGCCAGCAGGCTAGACAGGGCGATGAACACTGAAGCTTTCTTT.

This clonotype was recorded many times. The V call is TRBV12-3 or TRBV12-4, the J call TRBJ1-2, with D possibly being TRBD1 (5 bases). Deletions cut 6 bases from V and 4 bases from J, with 21 bases between. CDR3 length: 16 amino acids. The CDR3 DNA reads TGTGCCAGCAGCTACCCTGGACATCCCGGGGCCTATGGCTACACCTTC. It yields the protein CASSYPGHPGAYGYTF.